The 6 T cell receptor beta chains reported below all come from one sample, sequenced in a study of OX40 agonist ivuxolimab in advanced cancers. Sequencing used immunoSEQ multiplex PCR; TCRdb keeps in-frame clones, though not all of them. The sample consists of some 19,000 clones, 73% of them appearing once. The source was CD4+ or CD8+ T cells sorted from blood, collected in a trial of the OX40 agonist ivuxolimab. These receptors all stem from an adult with an advanced solid tumor such as melanoma, head and neck, liver or kidney cancer.

The chain combines TRBV15 with TRBJ2-3; 8 nucleotides line up with TRBD2. V shed 0 bases, J shed 2 bases, and the junction held 10 bases outside the gene matches. The CDR3 has 18 residues. Germline loops: CDR1 LNHNV, CDR2 YYDKDF (reference sequence). CDR3 sequence: CATSRDGDTGGFTDTQYF. CDR3 sequence (DNA): TGTGCCACCAGCAGAGATGGAGATACGGGAGGGTTCACAGATACGCAGTATTTT.

The V call is TRBV19, the J call TRBJ1-1; D is undetermined. CDR3 size: 14 residues. Germline V gene sequence: CDR1 LNHDA, CDR2 SQIVND (reference sequence). Trimming left V 1 base short and J 0 bases short, with 6 bases between. The chain's CDR3 is CASSIVAMNTEAFF. DNA of the CDR3: TGTGCCAGTAGTATAGTAGCCATGAACACTGAAGCTTTCTTT.

The J gene is TRBJ1-1, the V gene TRBV11-2; weak D call: TRBD1 (5 bases). The CDR3 is made up of 16 amino acids. V lost 4 bases to trimming and J lost 6 bases, with 21 bases between them. Germline V gives CDR1 SGHAT, CDR2 FQNNGV. In DNA, the CDR3 is TGTGCCAGCAGCTATGGGGCTACGACGGCGACTGCTGAAGCTTTCTTT. Protein sequence: CASSYGATTATAEAFF.

The chain combines TRBV9 with TRBJ2-1; no reliable D call. This CDR3 has 14 residues. Trimming removed 2 bases at V and 0 bases at J, with 6 bases between. Germline V gene sequence: CDR1 SGDLS, CDR2 YYNGEE. CDR3 DNA sequence: TGTGCCAGCAGCGTTAGCCTCTCCTACAATGAGCAGTTCTTC. It yields the protein CASSVSLSYNEQFF. Full variable domain (remainder filled in from reference TRBV9 and TRBJ2-1): DSGVTQTPKHLITATGQRVTLRCSPRSGDLSVYWYQQSLDQGLQFLIQYYNGEERAKGNILERFSAQQFPDLHSELNLSSLELGDSALYFCASSVSLSYNEQFFGPGTRLTVL.

This clone showed up just once. The V call is TRBV27, the J call TRBJ2-3, with D tentatively TRBD2 (5 bases). This CDR3 spans 13 amino acids. The V gene lost 10 bases and the J gene lost 2 bases, with 13 bases spanning the gap. CDR1 is MNHEY, CDR2 SMNVEV, per germline (reference sequence). This CDR3 reads CATSAENTDTQYF. CDR3 sequence (DNA): TGTGCCACGTCAGCGGAGAACACAGATACGCAGTATTTT.

This chain uses TRBV2 with TRBJ2-7; TRBD1 is a possible D gene (6 bases). V was trimmed by 10 bases and J by 4 bases, leaving 20 bases between them. The CDR3 extends over 14 amino acids. From germline, CDR1 is SNHLY and CDR2 FYNNEI. The CDR3 loop is CATLGGRGRYEQYF. CDR3 in DNA: TGTGCCACCCTTGGAGGCAGGGGTAGGTACGAGCAGTACTTC.